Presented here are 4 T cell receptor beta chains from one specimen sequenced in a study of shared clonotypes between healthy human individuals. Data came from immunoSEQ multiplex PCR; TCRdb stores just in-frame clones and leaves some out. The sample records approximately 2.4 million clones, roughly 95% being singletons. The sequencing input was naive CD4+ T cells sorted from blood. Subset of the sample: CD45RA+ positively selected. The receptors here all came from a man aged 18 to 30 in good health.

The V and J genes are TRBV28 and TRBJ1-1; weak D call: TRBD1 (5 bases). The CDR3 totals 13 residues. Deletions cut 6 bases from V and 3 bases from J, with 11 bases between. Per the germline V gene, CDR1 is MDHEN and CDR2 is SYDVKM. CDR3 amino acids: CASRRTLYTEAFF. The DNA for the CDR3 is TGTGCCAGCAGGAGGACACTTTACACTGAAGCTTTCTTT.

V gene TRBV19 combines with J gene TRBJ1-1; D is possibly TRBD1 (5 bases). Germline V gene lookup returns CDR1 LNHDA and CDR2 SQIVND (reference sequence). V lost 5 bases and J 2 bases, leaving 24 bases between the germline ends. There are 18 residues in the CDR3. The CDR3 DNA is TGTGCCAGTAGTCGCAACCCAGGGAGTCCGAGTCTAAACACTGAAGCTTTCTTT. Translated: CASSRNPGSPSLNTEAFF.

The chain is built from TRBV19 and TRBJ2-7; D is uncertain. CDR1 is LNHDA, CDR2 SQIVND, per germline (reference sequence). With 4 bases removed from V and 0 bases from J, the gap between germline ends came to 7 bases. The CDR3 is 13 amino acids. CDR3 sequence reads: CASSTAFSYEQYF. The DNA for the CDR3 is TGTGCCAGTAGTACCGCCTTCTCCTACGAGCAGTACTTC.

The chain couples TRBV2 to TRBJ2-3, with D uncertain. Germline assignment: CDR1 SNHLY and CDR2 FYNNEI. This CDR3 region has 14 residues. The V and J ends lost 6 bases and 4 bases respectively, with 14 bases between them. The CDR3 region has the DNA TGTGCCAGCAGCCTAGAAAGTGTACCAGATACGCAGTATTTT. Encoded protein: CASSLESVPDTQYF.